The next 27 T cell receptor beta chains were all read from a single sample in a study of post-analysis software for immune sequencing data (dated by TCRdb to 2015 to 2017). Summary of the overall study and its limitations: Significantly higher frequencies in patients than in controls were found for roughly 5 TRBV segments, including TRBV5-6, TRBV5-1 and TRBV20-1.

The antigens these receptors bind are not known. Preparation of the library involved PCR. These reads were obtained on an Illumina HiSeq 2500. Unique molecular identifiers were incorporated into TCR beta cDNA libraries to reduce PCR and sequencing biases. TCRdb handled the public reads itself, with Q25 trimming in fastp and clone calling in MiXCR, and kept productive beta chains. Entries are consolidated by CDR3 protein sequence, retaining the most common genes and DNA. The sample profile shows approximately 770,000 distinct CDR3 sequences; around 42% of them were found once. The ten largest make up roughly 5.2% of the sample. Sample: blood. Receptor source: a girl under 18 with multiple sclerosis.

This CDR3 is CASSVGGDTQYF. DNA of the CDR3: TGTGCCAGCAGTGTAGGGGGGGATACGCAGTATTTT. V and J are TRBV12-3 or TRBV12-4 and TRBJ2-3; D is possibly TRBD1 or TRBD2 (6 bases each). The CDR3 covers 12 residues. V lost 5 bases to trimming and J lost 6 bases, with 9 bases between them.

A few counts support this clonotype. This chain connects TRBV11-2 to TRBJ2-1; D call uncertain. This CDR3 is 12 amino acids long. The germline gives CDR1 SGHAT, CDR2 FQNNGV. V dropped 0 bases and J dropped 9 bases, with 6 bases sitting between them. CDR3 amino acids: CASSLDGFEQFF. The CDR3 coding sequence is TGTGCCAGCAGCTTAGATGGTTTTGAGCAGTTCTTC.

This clonotype was seen only a few times. CDR3 bases: TGCGCCAGCAGTTTAAACACAGGGGGCATCGGTGGCTACACCTTC. This codes for CASSLNTGGIGGYTF. The chain joins TRBV5-1 to TRBJ1-2, with 9 bases lining up with TRBD1. Trimming at V came to 5 bases and at J to 7 bases, leaving 12 bases not matched to a gene. The length of the CDR3 is 15 residues. Per germline, CDR1 SGHRS and CDR2 YFSETQ.

The rearrangement joins TRBV12-3 or TRBV12-4 to TRBJ2-7; D is ambiguous. V was pared by 0 bases and J by 4 bases, with 10 bases between. The CDR3 is made up of 14 amino acids. CDR3 sequence reads: CASSLALGAYEQYF. The CDR3 bases are TGTGCCAGCAGTTTAGCGCTCGGTGCTTACGAGCAGTACTTC.

This chain connects TRBV20-1 to TRBJ2-4; 8 bases fit TRBD2. The end of the DNA is better explained by TRBJ2-7, so the J call may be wrong. This CDR3 is built from 14 residues. The germline V gene encodes CDR1 DFQATT and CDR2 SNEGSKA (reference sequence). The CDR3 DNA reads as TGCAGTGCCCCCCGGGTAGCGGGGTCCTACGAGCAGTACTTC. This sequence encodes CSAPRVAGSYEQYF.

This chain connects TRBV7-9 to TRBJ2-1; TRBD2 agrees at 12 bases. Germline V CDR1 and CDR2: SEHNR, FQNEAQ (reference sequence). V dropped 5 bases and J dropped 7; count of bases not matched to a gene: 12. This CDR3 comprises 17 residues. The DNA for the CDR3 is TGTGCCAGCAGCGCATGGCCCACTAGCGGGAGGAGTAATGAGCAGTTCTTC. It encodes CASSAWPTSGRSNEQFF.

This clonotype is a singleton in its sample. This chain links TRBV20-1 with TRBJ2-1, with 9 bases that match TRBD2. The trim removed 0 bases at V and 8 bases at J, leaving 11 bases unmatched. The CDR3 contains 16 residues. The V gene's germline CDR1 is DFQATT and CDR2 SNEGSKA (reference sequence). CDR3 region: CSARDWGGRASDEQFF. CDR3 sequence (DNA): TGCAGTGCTAGAGATTGGGGCGGGAGGGCCTCAGATGAGCAGTTCTTC.

Worth noting for this clonotype: A read error may account for a junction end that differs from germline. The chain combines TRBV5-1 with TRBJ2-1; 13 bases align to TRBD2. The CDR3 covers 17 residues. Germline values: CDR1 SGHRS, CDR2 YFSETQ. CDR3 amino acids: CANSFGQWTSGRGEQFF. In DNA form, the CDR3 reads TGCGCCAACAGCTTTGGCCAGTGGACTAGCGGGAGAGGTGAGCAGTTCTTC.

The chain combines TRBV2 with TRBJ1-2, with D unresolved. The CDR3 covers 13 residues. The germline V and J ends were trimmed by 2 bases and 3 bases, with 7 bases remaining between them. Per the germline V gene, CDR1 is SNHLY and CDR2 is FYNNEI. CDR3 loop: CASSERIYYGYTF. The CDR3 DNA reads TGTGCCAGCAGTGAAAGGATTTACTATGGCTACACCTTC.

The rearrangement uses TRBV6-1 and TRBJ1-2, with D perhaps TRBD1 (5 bases). Germline assignment: CDR1 MNHNS and CDR2 SASEGT. The CDR3 runs to 16 residues. The ends were cut back, 3 bases at V and 6 bases at J, with 20 bases in the middle. The CDR3 sequence is CASSEWGVRQLHGYTF. The CDR3 nucleotides read TGTGCCAGCAGTGAGTGGGGGGTGAGACAGTTACATGGCTACACCTTC.

Remarks on this clonotype: One junction end does not reproduce the germline sequence, and a read error may be involved. The CDR3 DNA reads TGTGCCAACAGCGCCCGGGCCACGGAGGGCACAGATACGCAGTATTTT. This translates into CANSARATEGTDTQYF. V and J are TRBV7-9 and TRBJ2-3; possible D gene TRBD2, 5 bases. CDR3 size: 16 residues. Germline V lookup: CDR1 SEHNR, CDR2 FQNEAQ (reference sequence). Full variable domain (remainder filled in from reference TRBV7-9 and TRBJ2-3): DTGVSQNPRHKITKRGQNVTFRCDPISEHNRLYWYRQTLGQGPEFLTYFQNEAQLEKSRLLSDRFSAERPKGSFSTLEIQRTEQGDSAMYLCANSARATEGTDTQYFGPGTRLTVL.

The chain joins TRBV20-1 to TRBJ2-1; D unclear. The germline gives CDR1 DFQATT, CDR2 SNEGSKA (reference sequence). Trimming took off 2 bases at V and 5 bases at J, with 13 bases between the two ends. The CDR3 is made up of 14 amino acids. CDR3 sequence (DNA): TGCAGTGCTAGAAAAACAGATGTCGACAATGAGCAGTTCTTC. Translating gives CSARKTDVDNEQFF.

This chain links TRBV7-9 with TRBJ2-4; TRBD2 agrees at 13 bases. The DNA matches TRBJ2-7 better at its end, which makes the J call doubtful. Germline-derived CDR1 and CDR2 are SEHNR and FQNEAQ (reference sequence). This CDR3 is 19 amino acids long. In nucleotides, the CDR3 is TGTGCCAGCACCATTCTCTCCCGGACTAGCGGGAGTTCAGGCTACGAGCAGTACTTC. Amino acids: CASTILSRTSGSSGYEQYF.

J is TRBJ2-7 and V is TRBV7-8, with 12 bases that match TRBD2. CDR3 size: 15 residues. Per the germline V gene, CDR1 is SGHVS and CDR2 is FQNEAQ. Germline trimming cut 5 bases from V and 4 bases from J; bases unmatched to any gene: 6. CDR3 in amino acids: CASSTTSGSPYEQYF. The DNA for the CDR3 is TGTGCCAGCAGCACGACTAGCGGGAGTCCGTACGAGCAGTACTTC.

This clonotype showed up just once. CDR3 loop: CASSEVTSGRGDEQYF. The CDR3 region has the DNA TGTGCCAGCAGTGAAGTTACTAGCGGGAGAGGGGATGAGCAGTACTTC. The chain carries TRBV6-1 and TRBJ2-7; 11 bases map to TRBD2. Per the germline V gene, CDR1 is MNHNS and CDR2 is SASEGT. The CDR3 consists of 16 residues. J gave up 7 bases and V 1 base, and 9 bases lay outside the gene matches.

Worth noting for this clonotype: It may be a read error: a sequence one base away is much more abundant. The chain uses TRBV6-6 and TRBJ2-7, with 7 bases fitting TRBD1. The length of the CDR3 is 14 residues. The V gene's germline CDR1 is MNHNY and CDR2 SVGAGI (reference sequence). V lost 5 bases to trimming and J lost 0 bases; unmatched junction nucleotides: 4. The CDR3 sequence is CASSIGTASYEQYF. The CDR3 nucleotides read TGTGCCAGCAGTATCGGGACAGCCTCCTACGAGCAGTACTTC.

The chain recombines TRBV6-1 with TRBJ1-2, with a tentative D call TRBD1 (6 bases). The germline gives CDR1 MNHNS, CDR2 SASEGT. CDR3 length equals 14 residues. The V and J ends lost 2 bases and 8 bases respectively, with 15 bases between them. The CDR3 here is CASSEQQGFRGYTF. In DNA form, the CDR3 reads TGTGCCAGCAGTGAACAACAGGGATTCAGAGGCTACACCTTC.

The rearrangement joins TRBV28 to TRBJ2-4; D gene ambiguous. This CDR3 region has 14 residues. The germline V gene has CDR1 MDHEN and CDR2 SYDVKM. V was clipped by 6 bases and J by 13 bases, with 22 bases between them. CDR3 coding DNA: TGTGCCAGCAGGAATTTCCGGGCCCCCTCGGAGCAGTACTTC. As protein: CASRNFRAPSEQYF.

This clonotype was found many times. The rearrangement uses TRBV20-1 and TRBJ1-2; maybe TRBD1 (5 bases). V was trimmed by 3 bases and J by 8 bases, leaving 10 bases between them. Germline CDR1 is DFQATT and CDR2 is SNEGSKA (reference sequence). The CDR3 has 11 residues. CDR3 in DNA: TGCAGTGCTAGGGTAGGGGACGGCTACACCTTC. This sequence encodes CSARVGDGYTF.

The chain employs TRBV4-2 and TRBJ2-7; D is undetermined. The CDR3 totals 13 residues. Germline assignment: CDR1 LGHNA and CDR2 YNFKEQ. The V and J ends lost 1 base and 6 bases respectively, with 10 bases between them. The CDR3 coding sequence is TGTGCCAGCAGCCAAGGACTGGGTGGCGAGCAGTACTTC. It is translated as CASSQGLGGEQYF.

The chain employs TRBV10-3 and TRBJ2-1; either TRBD1 or TRBD2 may fit D (5 bases each). V shed 6 bases and J shed 10 bases, with 7 bases lying between them. Germline CDR1 reads ENHRY; CDR2 reads SYGVKD. The length of the CDR3 is 10 residues. The DNA of the CDR3 is TGTGCCATCAGGGGGGAAGAGCAGTTCTTC. Protein product: CAIRGEEQFF.

The chain carries TRBV20-1 and TRBJ1-1; D is unresolved. V gave up 6 bases and J gave up 1 base, with 12 bases separating them. In germline, CDR1 is DFQATT, CDR2 SNEGSKA (reference sequence). The CDR3 length is 13 residues. The CDR3 loop is CSALPPGNTEAFF. CDR3 nucleotide sequence: TGCAGTGCCCTTCCGCCAGGGAACACTGAAGCTTTCTTT.

This chain links TRBV7-9 with TRBJ1-5; weak D call: TRBD1 (5 bases). CDR3 length: 16 residues. Germline CDR1 reads SEHNR; CDR2 reads FQNEAQ (reference sequence). Between the trimmed V and J ends, which lost 5 bases and 1 base, there was a span of 15 bases. The CDR3 sequence is CASSPAGGMSNQPQHF. CDR3 DNA sequence: TGTGCCAGCAGCCCCGCGGGGGGGATGAGCAATCAGCCCCAGCATTTT.

V is TRBV10-3 and J is TRBJ1-1; a weak D match, TRBD1 (6 bases). Trimming shortened V by 3 bases and J by 5 bases, and 7 bases separated the two germline ends. Germline lookup yields CDR1 ENHRY and CDR2 SYGVKD. This CDR3 spans 12 amino acids. CDR3 nucleotides: TGTGCCATCAGTGACAGGGGAACTGAAGCTTTCTTT. Translating gives CAISDRGTEAFF.

The chain has TRBV5-1 and TRBJ2-1, with TRBD2 matching 7 bases. CDR3 length: 16 residues. The germline V gene encodes CDR1 SGHRS and CDR2 YFSETQ. J was trimmed by 4 bases and V by 0 bases; bases with no gene match: 7. CDR3 region: CASSLAGLGGYNEQFF. CDR3 DNA sequence: TGCGCCAGCAGCTTGGCAGGACTAGGAGGGTACAATGAGCAGTTCTTC. The entire variable domain, with the rest obtained from reference TRBV5-1 and TRBJ2-1, is as follows: KAGVTQTPRYLIKTRGQQVTLSCSPISGHRSVSWYQQTPGQGLQFLFEYFSETQRNKGNFPGRFSGRQFSNSRSEMNVSTLELGDSALYLCASSLAGLGGYNEQFFGPGTRLTVL.

The chain uses TRBV7-2 and TRBJ2-3; 12 bases are shared with TRBD2. Trimming cost V 3 bases and J 6 bases; bases outside gene matches: 16. CDR1 is SGHTA, CDR2 FQGNSA, per germline. The CDR3 is made up of 19 amino acids. CDR3 DNA sequence: TGTGCCAGCAGCTTCAGCGGAAGACTAGCGGGAGTTCGTGCGGATACGCAGTATTTT. This codes for CASSFSGRLAGVRADTQYF.

Only a few counts were recorded for this clonotype. The rearrangement links TRBV24-1 to TRBJ1-5, with no clear D. Germline lookup yields CDR1 KGHDR and CDR2 SFDVKD. Trimming took 3 bases from V and 11 from J, leaving 10 bases between them. CDR3 length equals 12 residues. CDR3 sequence: CATSDTSTAQHF. CDR3 bases: TGTGCCACCAGTGATACCTCTACAGCCCAGCATTTT.